The source of this TCR beta chain is a study of blood T cell repertoires in COVID-19. Participants had their cohort set by participant-reported clinical history. The CDR3 is 15 residues long. Germline loops: CDR1 KGHSH, CDR2 LQKENI. Trimming took 2 bases from V and 3 from J; bases not matched to a gene: 2. Method: immunoSEQ multiplex PCR; TCRdb's copy keeps in-frame clones and lacks some. Here the sample spans 190,000 or so clones, roughly 90% being singletons. The chain combines TRBV18 with TRBJ2-5; 11 nucleotides match TRBD1. The sample was PBMCs or T cells enriched from blood (not recorded which). The TCR comes from a woman aged 18-29 years who had recovered from COVID-19. The CDR3 loop is CASSPKGQGEETQYF. The CDR3 region has the DNA TGTGCCAGCTCACCAAAGGGACAGGGGGAAGAGACCCAGTACTTC.